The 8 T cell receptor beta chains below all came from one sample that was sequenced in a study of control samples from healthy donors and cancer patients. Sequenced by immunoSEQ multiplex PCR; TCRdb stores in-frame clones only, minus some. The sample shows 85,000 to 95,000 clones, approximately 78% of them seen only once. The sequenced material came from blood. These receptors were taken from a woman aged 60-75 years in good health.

The CDR3 protein is CASSPWGSGTYNEQFF. As DNA, the CDR3 is TGTGCCAGCAGTCCCTGGGGCAGCGGCACTTACAATGAGCAGTTCTTC. The chain employs TRBV28 and TRBJ2-1; D tentatively reads TRBD1 or TRBD2 (5 bases each). With 5 bases removed from V and 4 bases from J, the gap between germline ends came to 18 bases. CDR3 length equals 16 residues. CDR1 and CDR2 (germline): MDHEN, SYDVKM.

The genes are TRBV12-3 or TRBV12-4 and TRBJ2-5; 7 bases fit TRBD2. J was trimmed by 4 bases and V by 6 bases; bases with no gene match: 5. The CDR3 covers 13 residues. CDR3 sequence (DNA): TGTGCCAGCAGCCCCTCGGGGGGAGAGACCCAGTACTTC. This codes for CASSPSGGETQYF.

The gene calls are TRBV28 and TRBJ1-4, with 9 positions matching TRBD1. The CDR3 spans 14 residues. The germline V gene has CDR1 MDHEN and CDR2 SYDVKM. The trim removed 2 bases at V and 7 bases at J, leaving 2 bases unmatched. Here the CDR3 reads CASSLAGQGEKLFF. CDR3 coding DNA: TGTGCCAGCAGTTTAGCGGGACAGGGTGAAAAACTGTTTTTT.

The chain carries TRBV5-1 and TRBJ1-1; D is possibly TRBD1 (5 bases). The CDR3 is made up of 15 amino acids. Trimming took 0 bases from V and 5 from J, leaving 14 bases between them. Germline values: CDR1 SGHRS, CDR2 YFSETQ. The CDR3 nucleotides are TGCGCCAGCAGCTTGGAGGTGGGGCAAGGGACTGAAGCTTTCTTT. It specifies CASSLEVGQGTEAFF. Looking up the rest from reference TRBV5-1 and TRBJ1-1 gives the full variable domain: KAGVTQTPRYLIKTRGQQVTLSCSPISGHRSVSWYQQTPGQGLQFLFEYFSETQRNKGNFPGRFSGRQFSNSRSEMNVSTLELGDSALYLCASSLEVGQGTEAFFGQGTRLTVV.

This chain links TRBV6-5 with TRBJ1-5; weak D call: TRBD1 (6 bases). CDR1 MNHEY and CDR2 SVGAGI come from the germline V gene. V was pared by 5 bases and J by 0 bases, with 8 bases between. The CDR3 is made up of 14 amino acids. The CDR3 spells CASSPGDSNQPQHF. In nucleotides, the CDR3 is TGTGCCAGCAGTCCAGGGGATAGCAATCAGCCCCAGCATTTT.

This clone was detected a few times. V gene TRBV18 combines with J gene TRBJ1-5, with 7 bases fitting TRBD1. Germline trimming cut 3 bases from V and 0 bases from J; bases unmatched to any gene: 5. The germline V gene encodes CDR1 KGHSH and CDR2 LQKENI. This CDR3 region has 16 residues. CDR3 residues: CASSPPGQTSNQPQHF. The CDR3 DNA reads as TGTGCCAGCTCACCTCCGGGACAGACTAGCAATCAGCCCCAGCATTTT.

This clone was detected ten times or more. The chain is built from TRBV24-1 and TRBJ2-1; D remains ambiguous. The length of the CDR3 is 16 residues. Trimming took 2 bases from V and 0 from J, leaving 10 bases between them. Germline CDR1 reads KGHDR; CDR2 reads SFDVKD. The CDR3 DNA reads TGTGCCACCAGTGATTCCTCGACTTTCTCCTACAATGAGCAGTTCTTC. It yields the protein CATSDSSTFSYNEQFF.

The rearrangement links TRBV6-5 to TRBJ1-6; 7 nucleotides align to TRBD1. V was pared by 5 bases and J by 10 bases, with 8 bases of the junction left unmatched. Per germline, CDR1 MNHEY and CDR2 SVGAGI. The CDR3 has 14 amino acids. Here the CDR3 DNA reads TGTGCCAGCAGTACGACAGGGTGGGCGTCACCCCTCCACTTT. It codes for CASSTTGWASPLHF.